The source of this T cell receptor beta chain is a study of blood T cell repertoires in COVID-19. Study in general: COVID-19 samples, acute and convalescent, were from the United States, Italy and Spain. T cells, B-cell-depleted T cells, or PBMCs provided the cDNA or gDNA that served as material.

This clone counts as medium-sized. Authors' data handling: Estimated nucleated cell counts came from reference gene primer amplification. The assay was immunoSEQ multiplex PCR, and TCRdb's table has in-frame clones only and misses some. V and J calls and clone size come straight from that table; D and trimming were deduced from the DNA. The data hold 100,000 to 120,000 clones, with 65% to 80% observed a single time. The CDR3 runs to 15 residues. CDR1 and CDR2 (germline): SEHNR, FQNEAQ (reference sequence). Trimming cost V 5 bases and J 4 bases, with 15 bases left between them. The sample was peripheral blood. The chain combines TRBV7-9 with TRBJ1-3, with D perhaps TRBD1 (6 bases). The receptor was isolated from a woman aged 60-75 years with acute or convalescent COVID-19. This CDR3 reads CASSPPGTRGNTIYF. CDR3 sequence (DNA): TGTGCCAGCAGCCCACCCGGGACAAGAGGAAACACCATATATTTT.